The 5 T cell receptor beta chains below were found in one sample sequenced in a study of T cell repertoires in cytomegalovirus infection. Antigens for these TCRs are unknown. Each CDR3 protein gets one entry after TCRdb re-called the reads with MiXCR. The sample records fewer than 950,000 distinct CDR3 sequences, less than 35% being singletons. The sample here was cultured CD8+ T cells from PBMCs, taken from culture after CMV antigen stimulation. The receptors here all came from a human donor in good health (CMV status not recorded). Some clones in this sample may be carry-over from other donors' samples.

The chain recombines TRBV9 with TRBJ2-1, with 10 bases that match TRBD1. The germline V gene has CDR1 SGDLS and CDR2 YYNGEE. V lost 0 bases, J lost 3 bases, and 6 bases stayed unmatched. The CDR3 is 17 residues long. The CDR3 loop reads CASSVVPGQGYYNEQFF. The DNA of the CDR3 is TGTGCCAGCAGCGTAGTTCCGGGACAGGGGTACTACAATGAGCAGTTCTTC.

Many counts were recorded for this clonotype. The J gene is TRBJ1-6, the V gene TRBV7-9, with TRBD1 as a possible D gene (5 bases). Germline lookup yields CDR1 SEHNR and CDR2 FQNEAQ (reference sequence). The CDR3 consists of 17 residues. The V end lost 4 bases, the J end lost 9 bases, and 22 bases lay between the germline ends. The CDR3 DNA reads TGTGCCAGCAGCTCCGGGAGGTATAGGGGAGTCCCTTCACCCCTCCACTTT. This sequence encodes CASSSGRYRGVPSPLHF.

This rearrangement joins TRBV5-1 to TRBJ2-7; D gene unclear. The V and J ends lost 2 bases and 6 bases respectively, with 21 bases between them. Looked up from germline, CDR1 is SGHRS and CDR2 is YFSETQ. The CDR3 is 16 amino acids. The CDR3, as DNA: TGCGCCAGCAGCTTCCACGACTCTCCCGGGTCGGGCGAGCAGTACTTC. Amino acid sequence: CASSFHDSPGSGEQYF. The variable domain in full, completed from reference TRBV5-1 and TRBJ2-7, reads KAGVTQTPRYLIKTRGQQVTLSCSPISGHRSVSWYQQTPGQGLQFLFEYFSETQRNKGNFPGRFSGRQFSNSRSEMNVSTLELGDSALYLCASSFHDSPGSGEQYFGPGTRLTVT.

CDR3 loop: CATSERGQNNEQFF. The CDR3 region has the DNA TGTGCCACCAGTGAAAGGGGGCAGAACAATGAGCAGTTCTTC. The rearrangement uses TRBV24-1 and TRBJ2-1, with TRBD1 identical over 7 bases. CDR1 and CDR2 from the germline V gene are KGHDR and SFDVKD. CDR3 length: 14 amino acids. V lost 4 bases to trimming and J lost 5 bases; unmatched junction nucleotides: 4.

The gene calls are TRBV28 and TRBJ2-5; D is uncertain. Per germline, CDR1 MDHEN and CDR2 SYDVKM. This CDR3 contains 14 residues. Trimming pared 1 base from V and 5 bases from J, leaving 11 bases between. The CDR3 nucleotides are TGTGCCAGCAGTTTATACTCTCCTGGGGAGACCCAGTACTTC. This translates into CASSLYSPGETQYF.